This record concerns one T cell receptor beta chain sequence. The source of the sample is a study of T cell responses to AZD1222 COVID-19 vaccine. The CDR3 contains 15 residues. V was trimmed by 5 bases and J by 3 bases, leaving 14 bases between them. Germline V gives CDR1 SEHNR, CDR2 FQNEAQ (reference sequence). The protocol was immunoSEQ multiplex PCR, while the TCRdb copy is restricted to in-frame clones and leaves out a portion. Altogether 60,000 to 75,000 clones are present, approximately 82% being singletons, with the ten largest covering 20%. The specimen was peripheral blood, collected on day 0 of AZD1222 vaccination. V usage is TRBV7-9 and J usage is TRBJ1-3, with D hard to call. The receptor was isolated from an adult in good health. The CDR3 DNA reads as TGTGCCAGCAGCCCAAGTGGCACGGGTGGAAACACCATATATTTT. Protein sequence: CASSPSGTGGNTIYF.